These T cell receptor beta chains were read from a single sample in a study of cytomegalovirus exposure and HLA in healthy donors. Assay: immunoSEQ multiplex PCR; the TCRdb copy retains only in-frame clones and omits some. The sample comprises about 110,000 clones, 74% of which are singletons, and more than 2% rests with the top ten. What was sequenced was PBMCs. Every receptor here comes from a man aged 45-60 years in good health and CMV-seropositive. Both conserved end residues are part of each CDR3. D genes are given only for firm matches. Not every row has a clone size; where given, it reads once, few, many or a size class.

>16|few|TRBV18|TRBJ1-6|NA
TGTGCCAGCTCACCAGGGGCGACAGCTTTTAATTCACCCCTCCACTTT
CASSPGATAFNSPLHF
>11|NA|TRBV20-1|TRBJ1-2|TRBD1
TGCCTCGGACAGGGGCGATATGGCTACACCTTC
CLGQGRYGYTF
>15|NA|TRBV19|TRBJ2-5|NA
TGTGCCAGTAGTCAACGTGTTGGGGGCGTGGAGACCCAGTACTTC
CASSQRVGGVETQYF
>16|NA|TRBV7-9|TRBJ2-7|TRBD2
TGTGCCAGCAGCTTAGATGTGGGACTAGGGTCCTACGAGCAGTACTTC
CASSLDVGLGSYEQYF
>17|NA|TRBV4-1|TRBJ2-2|TRBD1
TGCGCCAGCAGGCGGGACAGGGGGCTTCAGAACACCGGGGAGCTGTTTTTT
CASRRDRGLQNTGELFF
>14|NA|TRBV5-4|TRBJ1-1|TRBD1
TGTGCCAGCAGCGAGGGACAGGGCGCTCCTGAAGCTTTCTTT
CASSEGQGAPEAFF
>13|NA|TRBV2|TRBJ2-3|NA
TGTGCCAGCAGTACCACCGGGGGAGATACGCAGTATTTT
CASSTTGGDTQYF
>16|NA|TRBV5-1|TRBJ1-6|TRBD1
TGCGCCAGCAGCTTGGTCCAGGGGGCGCGGGGATCACCCCTCCACTTT
CASSLVQGARGSPLHF
>12|once|TRBV27|TRBJ2-5|TRBD2
TGTGCCAGCAGTTTATACGGGGGGGAGCAGTACTTC
CASSLYGGEQYF
>13|NA|TRBV28|TRBJ1-1|NA
TGTGCCAGCAAACTCCAGGGGTGGACTGAAGCTTTCTTT
CASKLQGWTEAFF
>15|once|TRBV7-2|TRBJ2-7|TRBD1
TGTGCCAGCAGCTTAGGGGGGACAGGGACGTGGGAGCAGTACTTC
CASSLGGTGTWEQYF
>12|NA|TRBV7-2|TRBJ1-2|NA
TGTGCCAGCAGTCCCAACAGGGTTGGCTACACCTTC
CASSPNRVGYTF
>15|NA|TRBV2|TRBJ2-3|TRBD2
TGTGCCAGCAGTCTAGCGGGAGGGGTCACAGATACGCAGTATTTT
CASSLAGGVTDTQYF
>18|NA|TRBV7-8|TRBJ1-1|TRBD1
TGTGCCAGCAGCCCCCTCGGGACAGGGCGCCGTTGGGACACTGAAGCTTTCTTT
CASSPLGTGRRWDTEAFF
>15|NA|TRBV6-5|TRBJ2-3|NA
TGTGCCAGCAGCTCCAGGCGGGCGCGGGCAGATACGCAGTATTTT
CASSSRRARADTQYF
>15|many|TRBV5-1|TRBJ2-3|NA
TGCGCCAGCAGCTTGGCGGAACTAAACACAGATACGCAGTATTTT
CASSLAELNTDTQYF